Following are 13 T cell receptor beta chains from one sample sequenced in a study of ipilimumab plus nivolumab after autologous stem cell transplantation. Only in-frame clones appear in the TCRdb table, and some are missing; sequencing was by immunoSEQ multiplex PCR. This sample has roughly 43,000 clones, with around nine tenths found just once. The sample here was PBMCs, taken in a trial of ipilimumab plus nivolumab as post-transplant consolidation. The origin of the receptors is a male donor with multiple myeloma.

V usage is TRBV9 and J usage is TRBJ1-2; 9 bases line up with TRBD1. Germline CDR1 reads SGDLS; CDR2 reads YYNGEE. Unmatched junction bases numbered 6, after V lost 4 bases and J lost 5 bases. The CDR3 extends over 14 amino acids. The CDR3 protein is CASSPRTGEYGYTF. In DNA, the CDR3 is TGTGCCAGCAGCCCGAGGACAGGGGAATATGGCTACACCTTC. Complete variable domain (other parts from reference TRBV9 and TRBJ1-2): DSGVTQTPKHLITATGQRVTLRCSPRSGDLSVYWYQQSLDQGLQFLIQYYNGEERAKGNILERFSAQQFPDLHSELNLSSLELGDSALYFCASSPRTGEYGYTFGSGTRLTVV.

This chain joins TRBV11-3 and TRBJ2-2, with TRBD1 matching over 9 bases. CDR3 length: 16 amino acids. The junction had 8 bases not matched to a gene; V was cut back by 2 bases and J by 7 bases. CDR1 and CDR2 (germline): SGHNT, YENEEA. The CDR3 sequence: CASSLRDRGTGGELFF. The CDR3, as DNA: TGTGCCAGCAGCTTAAGAGACAGGGGGACGGGCGGGGAGCTGTTTTTT.

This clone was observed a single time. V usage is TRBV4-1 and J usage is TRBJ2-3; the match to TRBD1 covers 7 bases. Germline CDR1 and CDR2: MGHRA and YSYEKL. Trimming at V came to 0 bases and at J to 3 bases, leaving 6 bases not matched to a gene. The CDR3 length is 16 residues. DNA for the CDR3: TGCGCCAGCAGCCAAGACGACAGGGCAGGGACAGATACGCAGTATTTT. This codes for CASSQDDRAGTDTQYF.

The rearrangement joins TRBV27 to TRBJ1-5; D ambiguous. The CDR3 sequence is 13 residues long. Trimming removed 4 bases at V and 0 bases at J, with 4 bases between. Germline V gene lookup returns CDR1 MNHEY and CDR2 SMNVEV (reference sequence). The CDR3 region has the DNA TGTGCCAGCAGTTATAGTAGCAATCAGCCCCAGCATTTT. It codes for CASSYSSNQPQHF.

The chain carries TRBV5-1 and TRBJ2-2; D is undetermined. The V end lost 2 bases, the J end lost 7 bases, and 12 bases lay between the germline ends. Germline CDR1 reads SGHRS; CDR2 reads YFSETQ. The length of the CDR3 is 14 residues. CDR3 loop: CASSLGEMGGELFF. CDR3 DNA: TGCGCCAGCAGCTTAGGCGAGATGGGCGGGGAGCTGTTTTTT.

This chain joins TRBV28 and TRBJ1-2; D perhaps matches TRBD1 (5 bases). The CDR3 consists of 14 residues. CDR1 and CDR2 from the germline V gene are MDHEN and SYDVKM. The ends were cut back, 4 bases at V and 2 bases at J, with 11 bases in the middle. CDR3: CASSSGGVNYGYTF. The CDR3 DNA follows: TGTGCCAGCAGTTCGGGAGGGGTAAACTATGGCTACACCTTC.

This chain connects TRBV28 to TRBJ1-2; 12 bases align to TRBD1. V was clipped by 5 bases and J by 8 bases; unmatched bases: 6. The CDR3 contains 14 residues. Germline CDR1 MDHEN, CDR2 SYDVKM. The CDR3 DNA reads TGTGCCAGCAGTACCTCCGGGACAGGGGGCGGCTACACCTTC. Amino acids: CASSTSGTGGGYTF.

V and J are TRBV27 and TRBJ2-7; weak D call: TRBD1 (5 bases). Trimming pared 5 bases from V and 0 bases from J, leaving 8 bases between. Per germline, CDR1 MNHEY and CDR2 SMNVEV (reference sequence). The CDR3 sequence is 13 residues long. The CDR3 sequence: CASSRQSSYEQYF. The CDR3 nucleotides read TGTGCCAGCAGTCGACAGAGCTCCTACGAGCAGTACTTC.

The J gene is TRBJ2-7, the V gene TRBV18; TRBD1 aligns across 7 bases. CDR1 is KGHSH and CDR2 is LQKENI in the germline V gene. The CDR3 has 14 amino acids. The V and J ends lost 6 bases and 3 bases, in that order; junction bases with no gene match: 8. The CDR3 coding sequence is TGTGCCAGCTCGACCGGGCCAGGGGGCTACGAGCAGTACTTC. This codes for CASSTGPGGYEQYF.

Here the CDR3 DNA reads TGCAGCGTTGGGACTAGCGGGGGGGCCTGGGCGGGCCCAGATACGCAGTATTTT. As protein: CSVGTSGGAWAGPDTQYF. The genes are TRBV29-1 and TRBJ2-3; TRBD2 aligns across 15 bases. Germline V gene data show CDR1 as SQVTM and CDR2 as ANQGSEA. There are 18 residues in the CDR3. V was clipped by 4 bases and J by 4 bases; unmatched bases: 12.

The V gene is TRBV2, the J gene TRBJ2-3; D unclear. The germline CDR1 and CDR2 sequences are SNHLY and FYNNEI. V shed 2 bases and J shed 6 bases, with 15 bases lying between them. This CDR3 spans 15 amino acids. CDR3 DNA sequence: TGTGCCAGCAGTGAAACCCGGACGGGCTCCGATACGCAGTATTTT. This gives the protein CASSETRTGSDTQYF. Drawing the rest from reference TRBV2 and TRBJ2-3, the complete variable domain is EPEVTQTPSHQVTQMGQEVILRCVPISNHLYFYWYRQILGQKVEFLVSFYNNEISEKSEIFDDQFSVERPDGSNFTLKIRSTKLEDSAMYFCASSETRTGSDTQYFGPGTRLTVL.

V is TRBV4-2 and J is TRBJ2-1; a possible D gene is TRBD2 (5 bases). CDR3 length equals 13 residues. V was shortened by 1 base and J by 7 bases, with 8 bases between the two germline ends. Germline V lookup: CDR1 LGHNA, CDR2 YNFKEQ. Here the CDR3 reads CASSQVGGNEQFF. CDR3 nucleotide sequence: TGTGCCAGCAGCCAAGTTGGCGGGAATGAGCAGTTCTTC.

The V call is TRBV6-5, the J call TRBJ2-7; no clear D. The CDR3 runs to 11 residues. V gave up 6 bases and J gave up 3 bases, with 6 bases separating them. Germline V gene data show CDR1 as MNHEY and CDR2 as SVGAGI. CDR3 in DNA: TGTGCCAGCAGGTCCTTCTACGAGCAGTACTTC. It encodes CASRSFYEQYF.